The 25 T cell receptor beta chains below come from one sample, sequenced in a study of Ad26.COV2.S vaccination and SARS-CoV-2 variants. Described treatment: roughly 19 received Ad26.COV2.S at low or high dose, single or two shots; 5 received placebo; per-sample allocation not given. Repertoires come from day 63 after the first vaccine or placebo injection. The data were produced by immunoSEQ multiplex PCR, yet TCRdb's version contains in-frame clones alone and is incomplete. The profile shows about 350,000 clones, around 83% of them singletons. Sequenced material: peripheral blood, taken in a trial of Ad26.COV2.S vaccine versus placebo. The source is a person between 18 and 60 years old who received the Ad26.COV2.S COVID-19 vaccine or a placebo.

This clone was counted only a few times. V and J are TRBV5-4 and TRBJ2-7, with D perhaps assigned TRBD1 or TRBD2 (6 bases each). This CDR3 contains 15 residues. Trimming removed 4 bases from V and 2 bases from J, with 16 bases in between. The germline gives CDR1 SGHNT, CDR2 YYREEE (reference sequence). The CDR3 region is CASSRRDTEPYEQYF. DNA of the CDR3: TGTGCCAGCAGCCGGAGGGACACCGAGCCCTACGAGCAGTACTTC. The full variable domain, rest sourced from reference TRBV5-4 and TRBJ2-7, is ETGVTQSPTHLIKTRGQQVTLRCSSQSGHNTVSWYQQALGQGPQFIFQYYREEENGRGNFPPRFSGLQFPNYSSELNVNALELDDSALYLCASSRRDTEPYEQYFGPGTRLTVT.

The V and J genes are TRBV4-1 and TRBJ2-7; TRBD2 is a possible D gene (6 bases). The CDR3 has 13 amino acids. V was shortened by 4 bases and J by 3 bases, with 10 bases between the two germline ends. Germline CDR1 and CDR2: MGHRA and YSYEKL. In DNA, the CDR3 is TGCGCCAGCAGCCGGGAGGCCCACTACGAGCAGTACTTC. Its translation: CASSREAHYEQYF.

J is TRBJ2-5 and V is TRBV12-5; 8 bases are a match to TRBD2. CDR3 length equals 16 residues. Germline assignment: CDR1 LGHNT and CDR2 FRNRAP. The V gene end was trimmed by 3 bases and the J gene end by 3 bases; junction bases not matched to a gene: 9. CDR3 loop: CASGFGPGRGEETQYF. CDR3 sequence (DNA): TGTGCTAGTGGTTTCGGTCCGGGGCGGGGGGAAGAGACCCAGTACTTC.

The V and J genes are TRBV25-1 and TRBJ2-2; no definite D call. CDR1 is MGHDK and CDR2 is SYGVNS in the germline V gene. CDR3 length: 15 amino acids. Trimming took 3 bases from V and 5 from J, leaving 13 bases between them. CDR3 protein: CASSDPAFETGELFF. In DNA, the CDR3 is TGTGCCAGCAGTGATCCGGCGTTTGAGACCGGGGAGCTGTTTTTT.

The CDR3 DNA follows: TGTGCCAGCAGGAAACCGGGACAGCTATACGAGCAGTACTTC. Amino acid sequence: CASRKPGQLYEQYF. The chain combines TRBV28 with TRBJ2-7, with TRBD1 matching over 7 bases. The length of the CDR3 is 14 residues. CDR1 and CDR2 from the germline V gene are MDHEN and SYDVKM. Germline trimming cut 6 bases from V and 4 bases from J; bases unmatched to any gene: 9.

V gene TRBV14 combines with J gene TRBJ2-6; D call uncertain. This CDR3 is built from 12 residues. Germline CDR1 and CDR2: SGHDN and FVKESK. V dropped 1 base and J dropped 12 bases, with 7 bases sitting between them. The CDR3 sequence: CASSQVGVVLTF. In nucleotides, the CDR3 is TGTGCCAGCAGCCAAGTTGGGGTCGTCCTGACTTTC.

The chain combines TRBV6-1 with TRBJ2-1; D is possibly TRBD1 (6 bases). The CDR3 is 16 amino acids. Trimming pared 2 bases from V and 3 bases from J, leaving 14 bases between. Germline V gives CDR1 MNHNS, CDR2 SASEGT. The CDR3 sequence is CASSESVGHNYNEQFF. In nucleotides, the CDR3 is TGTGCCAGCAGTGAAAGCGTGGGACATAACTACAATGAGCAGTTCTTC.

The chain combines TRBV3-1 (or the pseudogene TRBV3-2) with TRBJ1-1; TRBD1 might be the D (5 bases). V lost 0 bases to trimming and J lost 8 bases, with 13 bases between them. Germline V gives CDR1 LGHDT, CDR2 YNNKEL (reference sequence). This CDR3 is 14 amino acids long. The CDR3 coding sequence is TGTGCCAGCAGCCAAGAGTCCCGGGACTTGGAAGCTTTCTTT. As protein: CASSQESRDLEAFF.

Here the CDR3 reads CASSQDGTHPYNEQFF. CDR3 sequence (DNA): TGCGCCAGCAGCCAAGATGGGACTCACCCTTATAATGAGCAGTTCTTC. J is TRBJ2-1 and V is TRBV4-1; TRBD2 might be the D (6 bases). The V and J ends lost 0 bases and 7 bases respectively, with 16 bases between them. This CDR3 spans 16 amino acids. Per the germline V gene, CDR1 is MGHRA and CDR2 is YSYEKL.

The gene calls are TRBV30 and TRBJ2-1, with 7 bases that match TRBD1. V trimming: 2 bases; J trimming: 6 bases; junction bases outside the gene matches: 7. CDR3 length: 14 amino acids. The V gene's germline CDR1 is GTSNPN and CDR2 SVGIG (reference sequence). DNA for the CDR3: TGTGCCTGGAGTCCCTTACGACAGGGCAATGAGCAGTTCTTC. Encoded protein: CAWSPLRQGNEQFF.

V usage is TRBV4-1 and J usage is TRBJ1-2; weak D call: TRBD1 (5 bases). This CDR3 has 13 residues. V dropped 4 bases and J dropped 8 bases, with 14 bases sitting between them. Germline CDR1 reads MGHRA; CDR2 reads YSYEKL. The CDR3 DNA reads TGCGCCAGCAGCCCGACGGGACCGGTGGGCTACACCTTC. It encodes CASSPTGPVGYTF.

The rearrangement uses TRBV13 and TRBJ2-7; D perhaps matches TRBD2 (6 bases). With 3 bases removed from V and 3 bases from J, the gap between germline ends came to 15 bases. Germline loops: CDR1 PRHDT, CDR2 FYEKMQ (reference sequence). The CDR3 has 15 residues. CDR3 coding DNA: TGTGCCAGCAGCTTCTCCGGGACTGCAATCTACGAGCAGTACTTC. Amino acids: CASSFSGTAIYEQYF.

This CDR3 is CASSLLAGGSDTQYF. CDR3 bases: TGCGCCAGCAGCCTACTAGCGGGGGGTTCAGATACGCAGTATTTT. V and J are TRBV10-2 and TRBJ2-3; 12 bases line up with TRBD2. Germline CDR1 reads WSHSY; CDR2 reads SAAADI. The V gene end was trimmed by 6 bases and the J gene end by 4 bases; junction bases not matched to a gene: 5. The CDR3 runs to 15 residues.

The chain couples TRBV29-1 to TRBJ2-3; 7 positions match TRBD1. Germline CDR1 is SQVTM and CDR2 is ANQGSEA. This CDR3 comprises 15 residues. The junction had 11 bases not matched to a gene; V was cut back by 6 bases and J by 2 bases. The CDR3 sequence is CSVPGTAIFTDTQYF. The CDR3, as DNA: TGCAGCGTCCCCGGGACAGCCATATTCACAGATACGCAGTATTTT.

This clone was seen more than once but under ten times. V usage is TRBV3-1 (or the pseudogene TRBV3-2) and J usage is TRBJ1-6; 9 nucleotides align to TRBD1. Germline V gene lookup returns CDR1 LGHDT and CDR2 YNNKEL (reference sequence). The CDR3 is made up of 17 amino acids. Trimming cost V 1 base and J 7 bases; bases outside gene matches: 8. CDR3 sequence reads: CASSQGRQGVGNSPLHF. DNA for the CDR3: TGTGCCAGCAGCCAAGGCCGACAGGGGGTAGGAAATTCACCCCTCCACTTT.

The chain couples TRBV28 to TRBJ1-6; weak D call: TRBD1 (6 bases). This CDR3 spans 18 amino acids. CDR1 is MDHEN, CDR2 SYDVKM, per germline. Trimming cost V 3 bases and J 0 bases, with 15 bases left between them. CDR3 region: CASSFQGPPSSYNSPLHF. In DNA, the CDR3 is TGTGCCAGCAGTTTCCAGGGGCCGCCAAGCTCCTATAATTCACCCCTCCACTTT.

The rearrangement uses TRBV2 and TRBJ2-1, with D perhaps matching TRBD2 (5 bases). V was shortened by 0 bases and J by 4 bases, with 10 bases between the two germline ends. The CDR3 consists of 15 residues. Germline CDR1 SNHLY, CDR2 FYNNEI. The CDR3 protein is CASSEAVTTYNEQFF. As DNA, the CDR3 is TGTGCCAGCAGTGAAGCCGTGACTACATACAATGAGCAGTTCTTC. Full variable domain (rest looked up from reference TRBV2 and TRBJ2-1): EPEVTQTPSHQVTQMGQEVILRCVPISNHLYFYWYRQILGQKVEFLVSFYNNEISEKSEIFDDQFSVERPDGSNFTLKIRSTKLEDSAMYFCASSEAVTTYNEQFFGPGTRLTVL.

This chain uses TRBV4-3 with TRBJ2-3, with D hard to call. Germline-derived CDR1 and CDR2 are LGHNA and YSLEER. Trimming pared 0 bases from V and 0 bases from J, leaving 7 bases between. The CDR3 loop spans 15 amino acids. The CDR3 region has the DNA TGCGCCAGCAGCCAAGATGATGTGAGCACAGATACGCAGTATTTT. It specifies CASSQDDVSTDTQYF.

The CDR3, as DNA: TGTGCCAGCAGCTTGAGGGCTAGCGGGAGTATCCACGAGCAGTACTTC. Translation gives CASSLRASGSIHEQYF. The genes are TRBV5-4 and TRBJ2-7, with 10 bases lining up with TRBD2. The CDR3 runs to 16 residues. Germline-derived CDR1 and CDR2 are SGHNT and YYREEE (reference sequence). Trimming at V came to 1 base and at J to 5 bases, leaving 9 bases not matched to a gene. Full variable domain (rest looked up from reference TRBV5-4 and TRBJ2-7): ETGVTQSPTHLIKTRGQQVTLRCSSQSGHNTVSWYQQALGQGPQFIFQYYREEENGRGNFPPRFSGLQFPNYSSELNVNALELDDSALYLCASSLRASGSIHEQYFGPGTRLTVT.

The chain's CDR3 is CAISESSLGHYEQYF. DNA of the CDR3: TGTGCCATCAGTGAGTCGAGTCTAGGCCACTACGAGCAGTACTTC. This chain links TRBV10-3 with TRBJ2-7; no firm D call. Trimming removed 0 bases from V and 3 bases from J, with 12 bases in between. CDR1 and CDR2 from the germline V gene are ENHRY and SYGVKD. The CDR3 loop spans 15 amino acids.

This clone was observed a few times. The V call is TRBV10-3, the J call TRBJ1-3; perhaps TRBD1 as D (5 bases). Looked up from germline, CDR1 is ENHRY and CDR2 is SYGVKD. This CDR3 has 14 amino acids. Trimming shortened V by 7 bases and J by 0 bases, and 10 bases separated the two germline ends. The CDR3 here is CAITQGDSGNTIYF. CDR3 DNA: TGTGCCATCACCCAGGGAGACTCTGGAAACACCATATATTTT.

The chain carries TRBV30 and TRBJ2-5, with 9 bases fitting TRBD1. The J segment lost 4 bases and the V segment lost 0 bases, leaving 3 bases of the junction unmatched. Germline loops: CDR1 GTSNPN, CDR2 SVGIG (reference sequence). The CDR3 contains 14 residues. The CDR3 DNA sequence: TGTGCCTGGAGTGTTAACAGGGGGCGAGAGACCCAGTACTTC. Residues: CAWSVNRGRETQYF.

This clone occurred a few times. The CDR3 coding sequence is TGCGCCAGCAGCCAACTAGCGGGAGGAAACGAGCAGTACTTC. Encoded protein: CASSQLAGGNEQYF. J is TRBJ2-7 and V is TRBV4-1; the match to TRBD2 covers 11 bases. Germline CDR1 is MGHRA and CDR2 is YSYEKL. This CDR3 region has 14 residues. V lost 2 bases, J lost 5 bases, and 2 bases stayed unmatched.

V is TRBV2 and J is TRBJ2-7, with D hard to call. CDR3 size: 12 residues. The V and J ends lost 4 bases and 0 bases respectively, with 4 bases between them. Germline lookup yields CDR1 SNHLY and CDR2 FYNNEI. CDR3 DNA sequence: TGTGCCAGCAGTGCTAGCTCCTACGAGCAGTACTTC. Its protein is CASSASSYEQYF.

The CDR3 region is CASSVGPEGWEKLFF. As DNA, the CDR3 is TGCGCCAGCAGCGTGGGCCCGGAGGGGTGGGAAAAACTGTTTTTT. The rearrangement links TRBV5-1 to TRBJ1-4; weak D call: TRBD1 (5 bases). V gave up 4 bases and J gave up 8 bases, with 18 bases separating them. This CDR3 comprises 15 residues. From germline, CDR1 is SGHRS and CDR2 YFSETQ.